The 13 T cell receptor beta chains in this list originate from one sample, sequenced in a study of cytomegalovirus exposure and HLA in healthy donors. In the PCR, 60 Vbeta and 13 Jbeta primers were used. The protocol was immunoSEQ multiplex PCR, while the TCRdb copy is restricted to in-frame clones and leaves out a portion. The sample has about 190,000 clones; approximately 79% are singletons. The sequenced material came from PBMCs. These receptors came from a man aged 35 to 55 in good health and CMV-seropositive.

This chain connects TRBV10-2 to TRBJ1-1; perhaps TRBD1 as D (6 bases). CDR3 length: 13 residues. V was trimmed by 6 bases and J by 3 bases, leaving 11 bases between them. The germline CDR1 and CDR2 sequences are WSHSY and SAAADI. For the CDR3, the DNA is TGCGCCAGCAGGGACAGCATACACACTGAAGCTTTCTTT. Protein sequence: CASRDSIHTEAFF.

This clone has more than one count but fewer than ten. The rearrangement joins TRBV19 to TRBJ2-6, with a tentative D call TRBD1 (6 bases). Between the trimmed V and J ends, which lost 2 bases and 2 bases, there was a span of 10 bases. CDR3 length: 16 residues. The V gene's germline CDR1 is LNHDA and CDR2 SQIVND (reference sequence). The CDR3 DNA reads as TGTGCCAGTAGTATATCTTCAGGGGCTGGGGCCAACGTCCTGACTTTC. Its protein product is CASSISSGAGANVLTF.

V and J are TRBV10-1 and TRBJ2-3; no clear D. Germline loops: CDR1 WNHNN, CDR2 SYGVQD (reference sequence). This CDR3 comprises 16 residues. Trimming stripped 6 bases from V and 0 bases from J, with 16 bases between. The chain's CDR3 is CASRTRLPPSTDTQYF. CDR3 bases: TGCGCCAGCAGAACCAGACTCCCGCCTAGCACAGATACGCAGTATTTT.

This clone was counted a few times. Here the CDR3 reads CASSYLGTEQETQYF. The CDR3 DNA reads as TGTGCCAGCAGTTACTTGGGGACAGAGCAAGAGACCCAGTACTTC. This chain links TRBV6-5 with TRBJ2-5, with 7 positions matching TRBD1. This CDR3 has 15 residues. With V trimmed by 1 base and J by 2 bases, 4 bases remained unmatched. Germline CDR1 MNHEY, CDR2 SVGAGI.

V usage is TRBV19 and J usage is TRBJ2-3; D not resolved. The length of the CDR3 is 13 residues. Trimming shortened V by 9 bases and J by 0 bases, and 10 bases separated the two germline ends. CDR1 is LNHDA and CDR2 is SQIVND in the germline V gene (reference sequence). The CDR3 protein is CASALRSTDTQYF. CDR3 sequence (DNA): TGTGCCAGCGCCCTCCGGAGCACAGATACGCAGTATTTT. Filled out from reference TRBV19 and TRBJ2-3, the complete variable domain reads DGGITQSPKYLFRKEGQNVTLSCEQNLNHDAMYWYRQDPGQGLRLIYYSQIVNDFQKGDIAEGYSVSREKKESFPLTVTSAQKNPTAFYLCASALRSTDTQYFGPGTRLTVL.

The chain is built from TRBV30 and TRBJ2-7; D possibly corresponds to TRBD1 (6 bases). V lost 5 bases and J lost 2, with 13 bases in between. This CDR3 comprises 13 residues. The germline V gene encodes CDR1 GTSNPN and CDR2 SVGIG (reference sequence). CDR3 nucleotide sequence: TGTGCCTGGGCGACAGGTGGTCCCTACGAGCAGTACTTC. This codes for CAWATGGPYEQYF. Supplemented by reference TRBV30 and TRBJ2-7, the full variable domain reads SQTIHQWPATLVQPVGSPLSLECTVEGTSNPNLYWYRQAAGRGLQLLFYSVGIGQISSEVPQNLSASRPQDRQFILSSKKLLLSDSGFYLCAWATGGPYEQYFGPGTRLTVT.

The CDR3: CATRTEVKRTQYF. The CDR3 DNA sequence: TGTGCCACCAGGACAGAAGTCAAGAGGACCCAGTACTTC. The chain couples TRBV7-9 to TRBJ2-5; maybe TRBD1 (6 bases). Germline V gene sequence: CDR1 SEHNR, CDR2 FQNEAQ (reference sequence). The CDR3 sequence is 13 residues long. Trimming left V 10 bases short and J 7 bases short, with 19 bases between.

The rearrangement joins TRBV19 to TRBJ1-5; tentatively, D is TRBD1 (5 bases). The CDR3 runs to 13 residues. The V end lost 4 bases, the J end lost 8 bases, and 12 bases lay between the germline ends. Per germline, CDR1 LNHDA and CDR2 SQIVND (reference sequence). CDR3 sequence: CASSTRDEEPQHF. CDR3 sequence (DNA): TGTGCCAGTAGTACGCGGGACGAGGAGCCCCAGCATTTT.

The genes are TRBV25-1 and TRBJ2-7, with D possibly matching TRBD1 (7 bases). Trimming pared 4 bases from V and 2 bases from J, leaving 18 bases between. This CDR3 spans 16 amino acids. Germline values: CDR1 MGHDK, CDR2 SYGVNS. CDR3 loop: CASSALGGTVTYEQYF. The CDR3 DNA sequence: TGTGCCAGCAGTGCCCTAGGCGGGACAGTAACCTACGAGCAGTACTTC.

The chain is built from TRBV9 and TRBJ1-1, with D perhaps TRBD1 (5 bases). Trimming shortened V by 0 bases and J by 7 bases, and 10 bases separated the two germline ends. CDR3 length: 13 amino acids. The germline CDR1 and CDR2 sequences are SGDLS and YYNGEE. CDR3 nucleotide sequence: TGTGCCAGCAGCGTAGTAGGGGTTGGTGAAGCTTTCTTT. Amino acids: CASSVVGVGEAFF.

The CDR3 loop is CASSPVGTSAYNEQFF. The CDR3 nucleotides are TGTGCCAGCTCACCCGTGGGGACTAGCGCCTACAATGAGCAGTTCTTC. V usage is TRBV18 and J usage is TRBJ2-1, with 10 bases lining up with TRBD2. After removal of 3 bases from V and 2 bases from J, the junction contained 4 bases not matched to a gene. Germline V gene lookup returns CDR1 KGHSH and CDR2 LQKENI. The CDR3 runs to 16 residues.

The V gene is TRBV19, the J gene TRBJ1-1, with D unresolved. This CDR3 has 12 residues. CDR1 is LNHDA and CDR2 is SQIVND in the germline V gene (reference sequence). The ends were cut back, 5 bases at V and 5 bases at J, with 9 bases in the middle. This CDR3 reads CASSVTRTEAFF. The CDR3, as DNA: TGTGCCAGTAGTGTGACAAGGACTGAAGCTTTCTTT. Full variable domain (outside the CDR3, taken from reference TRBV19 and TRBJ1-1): DGGITQSPKYLFRKEGQNVTLSCEQNLNHDAMYWYRQDPGQGLRLIYYSQIVNDFQKGDIAEGYSVSREKKESFPLTVTSAQKNPTAFYLCASSVTRTEAFFGQGTRLTVV.

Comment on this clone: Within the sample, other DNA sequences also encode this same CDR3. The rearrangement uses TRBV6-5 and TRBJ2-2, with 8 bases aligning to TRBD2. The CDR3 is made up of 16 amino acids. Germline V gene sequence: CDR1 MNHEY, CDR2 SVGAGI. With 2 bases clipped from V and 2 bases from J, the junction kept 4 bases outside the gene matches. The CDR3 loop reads CASSYRGLANTGELFF. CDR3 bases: TGTGCCAGCAGTTACCGTGGACTAGCCAACACCGGGGAGCTGTTTTTT.